This TCR beta chain was identified during a study of a mutant IDH1 vaccine in newly diagnosed glioma (dated by TCRdb to about 2021). In the study overall: Of the roughly 34 treated patients, approximately 60% were male and roughly 38% were female, and a mean age of 40.4 years was recorded. Before enrollment, patients had received standard therapy of radiotherapy alone, temozolomide alone, or radiochemotherapy with temozolomide; most received the combination. Peripheral blood was collected at six visits: V03 (baseline), V05, V07, V10, V12 and V13. For exploratory analyses, longitudinal TCRB deep sequencing was carried out in 25 to 30 treated patients wherever samples were available. Beyond this particular receptor, the publication reports: Changes in the top peripheral T cell clonotypes picked up by TCRB sequencing did not appear to be linked to pseudoprogression. Availability determined which PBMC samples were chosen for TCRB deep sequencing. Vaccine-induced immune responses across multiple MHC alleles were detected in approximately 93% of patients. According to the authors, sample limitations meant that analyses of patient blood samples could not be reproduced.

CDR1 and CDR2 are drawn from the germline V gene: WSHSY, SAAADI. V loses 6 bases of germline sequence and J loses 0 bases, and the interval between the two ends is 11 bases. The CDR3, from cysteine to phenylalanine, totals 14 residues. Kept here is only the CDR3 DNA, which spans 42 bases and is read in frame from base 1. The time point label here, explained by the study, means: baseline, week 1 (first vaccination visit). What the treatment or condition label conveys for this sample: pre-vaccination baseline after standard-of-care therapy. Newly diagnosed WHO grade 3 or 4 IDH1-mutant astrocytomas showing loss of nuclear ATRX were present in the donors. The samples were drawn from NOA16, a multicentre, single-arm, open-label phase I trial in Germany that tested a mutant IDH1 peptide vaccine in humans for the first time. Blood drawn at visit V03 was used as the baseline sample for immunogenicity testing. Genomic DNA for TCRB sequencing was isolated from EDTA blood with the DNeasy Blood and Tissue Kit.

The library came from the immunoSEQ multiplex PCR assay. Following the manufacturer's protocol, the hsTCRB Kit was used to amplify rearranged TCR beta chain sequences. TCRB libraries were sequenced on an Illumina MiSeq. The source study handled its data this way. The kit vendor's proprietary platform handled demultiplexing, trimming and gene mapping. In its TCRdb copy, this immuneACCESS table keeps in-frame sequences only and misses some clones. Where compared with another copy, unresolved V genes explain less than half of these, and the others have no known cause. V and J calls and clone size come straight from that table; D and trimming were deduced from the DNA. The sample profile shows 30,000 or so clones; around 85% of them were found once. 4.8% of the sample is in the top ten clones. A remark on this clone: What this receptor recognizes is not known. One base away there is no much larger clone; base qualities are not given.

The material sequenced was PBMCs, taken from a glioma patient treated with radiotherapy, temozolomide or both. Rearrangement joined TRBV10-2 to TRBJ1-1; a confident D gene designation cannot be given. This receptor was obtained from a woman aged 40 to 50 with glioma. The CDR3 has the sequence CASRTGILNTEAFF. The sequenced DNA: TGCGCCAGCAGGACTGGCATATTGAACACTGAAGCTTTCTTT.